This T cell receptor (beta chain) was found in a study of CD8+CD57+ T cells in acquired aplastic anemia. Study as a whole: Sorted cells (CD4+ and CD8+) yielded DNA amounts that averaged about 3.1 ug.

The CDR3 numbers 14 amino acids, ends counted. Germline V gene lookup returns CDR1 SNHLY and CDR2 FYNNEI. Genomic DNA served as template for TCR beta VDJ and CDR3 profiling. MiXCR, run by TCRdb on the reads, gives a single entry per CDR3 protein. Here the sample spans 260,000 or so distinct CDR3 sequences, approximately 79% being singletons. For this clonotype: It is likely a read error, because the conserved phenylalanine at the end of the CDR3 is missing. The DNA is omitted, as the CDR3 cannot be located on it reliably, and the CDR3 follows TCRdb's listing.

Sequencing was done on patients that had shown CD8+CD57+ cell expansion by flow cytometry. Blood was sampled before the patients had received any therapy. The clonotype comes from a human donor with aplastic anemia. Source material: sorted CD4+, CD8+, or CD8+CD57+ T cells (not recorded which) from PBMCs. The chain links TRBV2 to TRBJ2-5; the table's TRBD1 call for D was not verified on the DNA. CDR3 sequence reads: CATSGGGDHETLYC.